Following are 14 T cell receptor beta chains from one sample sequenced in a study of PD-L1 blockade in urothelial cancer. TCRdb's table, derived via immunoSEQ multiplex PCR, lists solely in-frame clones and lacks some. The sample holds around 50,000 clones, around 85% seen once. The sample's time point: peripheral blood 6 weeks after treatment start. The sequenced sample was PBMCs, obtained around atezolizumab (anti-PD-L1) treatment. The source is a man aged 45-65 years with urothelial cancer.

The genes are TRBV5-6 and TRBJ2-7, with 11 bases identical to TRBD2. The CDR3 has 17 amino acids. Germline CDR1 reads SGHDT; CDR2 reads YYEEEE. V was pared by 4 bases and J by 1 base, with 10 bases of the junction left unmatched. CDR3 sequence (DNA): TGTGCCAGCAGCCCGACGATAGCGGGAGGGCCTTCCTACGAGCAGTACTTC. This encodes CASSPTIAGGPSYEQYF.

In DNA, the CDR3 is TGTGCCAGTAGTTCACCCGGGACAGGGAGAAGCTGGTGGTTCTTC. Its translation: CASSSPGTGRSWWFF. The genes are TRBV19 and TRBJ2-1, with 9 bases that match TRBD1. CDR3 length: 15 residues. The V segment lost 5 bases and the J segment 15 bases; nucleotides outside the gene matches: 17. Germline assignment: CDR1 LNHDA and CDR2 SQIVND (reference sequence).

This chain links TRBV7-2 with TRBJ2-3; D is ambiguous. The CDR3 is 12 residues long. V was shortened by 3 bases and J by 4 bases, with 5 bases between the two germline ends. From germline, CDR1 is SGHTA and CDR2 FQGNSA. CDR3 nucleotide sequence: TGTGCCAGCAGCTTTATCTCAGATACGCAGTATTTT. Residues: CASSFISDTQYF.

The V and J genes are TRBV28 and TRBJ2-7; 7 bases match TRBD1. V shed 3 bases, J shed 0 bases, and the junction held 5 bases outside the gene matches. CDR1 and CDR2 from the germline V gene are MDHEN and SYDVKM. There are 15 residues in the CDR3. The CDR3 bases are TGTGCCAGCAGTTTGACCGGGACAGCCTCCTACGAGCAGTACTTC. Translation gives CASSLTGTASYEQYF.

This rearrangement joins TRBV7-2 to TRBJ2-1, with D possibly matching TRBD2 (5 bases). The CDR3 is 15 amino acids. Germline CDR1 reads SGHTA; CDR2 reads FQGNSA. Trimming left V 0 bases short and J 0 bases short, with 6 bases between. The CDR3 DNA reads as TGTGCCAGCAGCTTAGCAGAGGGCTCCTACAATGAGCAGTTCTTC. Its protein product is CASSLAEGSYNEQFF.

The V call is TRBV9, the J call TRBJ1-5; TRBD1 aligns across 7 bases. V lost 0 bases, J lost 4 bases, and 4 bases stayed unmatched. CDR1 and CDR2 (germline): SGDLS, YYNGEE. This CDR3 comprises 15 residues. The CDR3 nucleotides read TGTGCCAGCAGCGTAGGGGGACAGCCAAATCAGCCCCAGCATTTT. Translating gives CASSVGGQPNQPQHF.

The table lists this clone with a few counts. The rearrangement uses TRBV7-2 and TRBJ1-5, with 7 bases that match TRBD1. Germline V lookup: CDR1 SGHTA, CDR2 FQGNSA. CDR3 length equals 19 residues. The trim removed 1 base at V and 0 bases at J, leaving 12 bases unmatched. DNA of the CDR3: TGTGCCAGCAGCTTAGATACCCCTCGAGGGGGCGGTAGCAATCAGCCCCAGCATTTT. Amino acids: CASSLDTPRGGGSNQPQHF. The full variable domain, rest sourced from reference TRBV7-2 and TRBJ1-5, is GAGVSQSPSNKVTEKGKDVELRCDPISGHTALYWYRQSLGQGLEFLIYFQGNSAPDKSGLPSDRFSAERTGGSVSTLTIQRTQQEDSAVYLCASSLDTPRGGGSNQPQHFGDGTRLSIL.

This clone occurred a few times. Written as DNA, the CDR3 is TGCGCCAGCAGGAAGGAGCACTCTGGAAACACCATATATTTT. Its protein product is CASRKEHSGNTIYF. The V gene is TRBV5-1, the J gene TRBJ1-3, with D hard to call. This CDR3 contains 14 residues. V dropped 5 bases and J dropped 0 bases, with 9 bases sitting between them. CDR1 and CDR2 (germline): SGHRS, YFSETQ.

This rearrangement joins TRBV7-2 to TRBJ1-5; 8 nucleotides align to TRBD1. Unmatched junction bases numbered 3, after V lost 2 bases and J lost 3 bases. The CDR3 is made up of 15 amino acids. Germline V gives CDR1 SGHTA, CDR2 FQGNSA. The CDR3 here is CASSLKTGVNQPQHF. DNA for the CDR3: TGTGCCAGCAGCTTAAAGACAGGGGTCAATCAGCCCCAGCATTTT.

This chain connects TRBV7-2 to TRBJ1-6; unclear D gene. This CDR3 region has 14 residues. V shed 8 bases and J shed 4 bases, with 12 bases lying between them. The germline V gene has CDR1 SGHTA and CDR2 FQGNSA. The CDR3 loop reads CASDKTDYNSPLHF. The CDR3 DNA follows: TGTGCCAGCGATAAAACAGATTATAATTCACCCCTCCACTTT.

The V and J genes are TRBV30 and TRBJ2-3; 9 nucleotides line up with TRBD2. The CDR3 is 15 residues long. V dropped 2 bases and J dropped 4; count of bases not matched to a gene: 7. Germline assignment: CDR1 GTSNPN and CDR2 SVGIG (reference sequence). The CDR3 reads CAWSSLAGAADTQYF. The DNA of the CDR3 is TGTGCCTGGAGTAGCTTAGCGGGAGCAGCAGATACGCAGTATTTT.

CDR3 nucleotides: TGTGCCAGCACGGCGGGAGTGGGGGGTGAGCAGTTCTTC. This encodes CASTAGVGGEQFF. V usage is TRBV27 and J usage is TRBJ2-1; 7 bases are shared with TRBD2. V was clipped by 7 bases and J by 9 bases; unmatched bases: 9. There are 13 residues in the CDR3. Looked up from germline, CDR1 is MNHEY and CDR2 is SMNVEV (reference sequence).

V is TRBV5-1 and J is TRBJ1-1, with D possibly TRBD1 on 6 matching bases. The CDR3 extends over 16 amino acids. V gave up 0 bases and J gave up 4 bases, with 16 bases separating them. Germline-derived CDR1 and CDR2 are SGHRS and YFSETQ. The CDR3 is CASSLGTAGPVTEAFF. The CDR3 region has the DNA TGCGCCAGCAGCTTGGGGACAGCAGGTCCGGTCACTGAAGCTTTCTTT.

V and J are TRBV27 and TRBJ2-7; D ambiguous. Deletions cut 0 bases from V and 1 base from J, with 13 bases between. This CDR3 contains 16 residues. In germline, CDR1 is MNHEY, CDR2 SMNVEV (reference sequence). CDR3 residues: CASSLSRQSTSYEQYF. DNA of the CDR3: TGTGCCAGCAGTTTATCGAGACAATCGACGTCCTACGAGCAGTACTTC.